The 10 T cell receptor beta chains below were found in one sample sequenced in a study of cytomegalovirus exposure and HLA in healthy donors. Use of 60 Vbeta and 13 Jbeta primers characterized the PCR. Profiling relied on immunoSEQ multiplex PCR, and the TCRdb table lists in-frame clones only, not all of them. The profile shows approximately 120,000 clones, 76% of them singletons. Material: PBMCs. The receptors derive from a woman aged 50 to 60 in good health and CMV-seropositive.

This clone was found once. The J gene is TRBJ1-4, the V gene TRBV6-6; 10 bases are shared with TRBD1. The V and J ends lost 0 bases and 8 bases, in that order; junction bases with no gene match: 3. The CDR3 runs to 15 residues. Germline V CDR1 and CDR2: MNHNY, SVGAGI (reference sequence). CDR3: CASSYSDRGNEKLFF. The CDR3 region has the DNA TGTGCCAGCAGTTACTCGGACAGGGGGAACGAAAAACTGTTTTTT.

The CDR3 protein is CAIRGAGEYEQYF. The CDR3 coding sequence is TGTGCCATACGGGGGGCGGGAGAATACGAGCAGTACTTC. The rearrangement uses TRBV6-5 and TRBJ2-7, with D perhaps matching TRBD2 (7 bases). Trimming removed 10 bases at V and 4 bases at J, with 17 bases between. The CDR3 has 13 residues. The germline CDR1 and CDR2 sequences are MNHEY and SVGAGI.

The V and J genes are TRBV19 and TRBJ2-7, with D unresolved. Per germline, CDR1 LNHDA and CDR2 SQIVND (reference sequence). The V end lost 4 bases, the J end lost 0 bases, and 19 bases lay between the germline ends. The CDR3 loop spans 17 amino acids. The CDR3 nucleotides read TGTGCCAGTAGTAGCCTCCTCCGAGGCGGCAGCTCCTACGAGCAGTACTTC. It encodes CASSSLLRGGSSYEQYF.

CDR3 nucleotide sequence: TGTGCCAGCAGTTTGAGTCTGGGGGGGGAAAAACTGTTTTTT. Translation gives CASSLSLGGEKLFF. The chain is built from TRBV27 and TRBJ1-4, with D tentatively TRBD1 (5 bases). Looked up from germline, CDR1 is MNHEY and CDR2 is SMNVEV (reference sequence). V was trimmed by 3 bases and J by 8 bases, leaving 13 bases between them. The CDR3 runs to 14 residues.

This rearrangement joins TRBV6-6 to TRBJ2-7; a weak D match, TRBD1 (6 bases). From germline, CDR1 is MNHNY and CDR2 SVGAGI (reference sequence). This CDR3 has 12 amino acids. Trimming stripped 4 bases from V and 8 bases from J, with 12 bases between. The CDR3 loop is CASSFRGPQQYF. The CDR3 nucleotides read TGTGCCAGCAGTTTCAGGGGCCCTCAGCAGTACTTC.

The J gene is TRBJ2-7, the V gene TRBV5-6; weak D call: TRBD1 (6 bases). The J call may be mistaken, given a closer DNA end match to TRBJ2-5. The CDR3 totals 15 residues. The germline gives CDR1 SGHDT, CDR2 YYEEEE. The CDR3 coding sequence is TGTGCCAGCAGCTTCGGACAGTATGTACAAGAGACCCAGTACTTC. Translating it yields CASSFGQYVQETQYF.

The chain is built from TRBV11-3 and TRBJ2-3; D is unclear. V was pared by 4 bases and J by 0 bases, with 23 bases between. CDR3 length equals 19 residues. The germline V gene has CDR1 SGHNT and CDR2 YENEEA. CDR3 residues: CASSCAAPGTESSTDTQYF. DNA for the CDR3: TGTGCCAGCAGCTGCGCCGCCCCGGGTACGGAATCTAGCACAGATACGCAGTATTTT.

The rearrangement links TRBV5-6 to TRBJ1-5; TRBD1 might be the D (5 bases). Germline values: CDR1 SGHDT, CDR2 YYEEEE. Trimming removed 1 base at V and 6 bases at J, with 14 bases between. CDR3 length equals 15 residues. The CDR3 sequence: CASSLLSGGTQPQHF. The CDR3, as DNA: TGTGCCAGCAGCTTGTTGTCCGGGGGGACTCAGCCCCAGCATTTT.

The gene calls are TRBV7-2 and TRBJ2-2, with D hard to call. The length of the CDR3 is 13 residues. Trimming removed 5 bases from V and 3 bases from J, with 7 bases in between. CDR1 SGHTA and CDR2 FQGNSA come from the germline V gene. CDR3 bases: TGTGCCAGCAGCCCAGTCCACACCGGGGAGCTGTTTTTT. Translation: CASSPVHTGELFF.

The J gene is TRBJ2-7, the V gene TRBV10-2; maybe TRBD1 (6 bases). Trimming took off 7 bases at V and 4 bases at J, with 14 bases between the two ends. The CDR3 runs 13 residues. The germline CDR1 and CDR2 sequences are WSHSY and SAAADI. The CDR3 sequence is CASTQQGSYEQYF. Written as DNA, the CDR3 is TGCGCCAGCACACAACAGGGATCGTACGAGCAGTACTTC.